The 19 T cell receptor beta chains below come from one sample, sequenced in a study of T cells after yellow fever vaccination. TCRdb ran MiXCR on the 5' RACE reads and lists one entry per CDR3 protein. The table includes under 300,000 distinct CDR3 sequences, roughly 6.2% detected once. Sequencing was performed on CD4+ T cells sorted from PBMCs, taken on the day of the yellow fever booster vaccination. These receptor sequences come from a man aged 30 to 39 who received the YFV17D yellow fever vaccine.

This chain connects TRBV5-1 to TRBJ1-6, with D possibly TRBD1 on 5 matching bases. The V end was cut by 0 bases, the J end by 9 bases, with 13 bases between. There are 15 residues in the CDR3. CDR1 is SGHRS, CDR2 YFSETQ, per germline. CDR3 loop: CASSLVGSGTSPLHF. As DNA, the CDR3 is TGCGCCAGCAGCTTGGTAGGCAGTGGGACTTCACCCCTCCACTTT.

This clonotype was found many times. CDR3 nucleotides: TGTGCCAGCGCGGGACTAGACTCCTACAATGAGCAGTTCTTC. Protein product: CASAGLDSYNEQFF. The chain has TRBV7-2 and TRBJ2-1; TRBD2 matches at 8 bases. The CDR3 is 14 amino acids. Germline lookup yields CDR1 SGHTA and CDR2 FQGNSA. V lost 8 bases and J lost 0; bases outside the gene matches: 3. Drawing the rest from reference TRBV7-2 and TRBJ2-1, the complete variable domain is GAGVSQSPSNKVTEKGKDVELRCDPISGHTALYWYRQSLGQGLEFLIYFQGNSAPDKSGLPSDRFSAERTGGSVSTLTIQRTQQEDSAVYLCASAGLDSYNEQFFGPGTRLTVL.

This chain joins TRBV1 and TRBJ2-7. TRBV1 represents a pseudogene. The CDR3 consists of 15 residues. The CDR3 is CTSSQDCGVSYEQYF. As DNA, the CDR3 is TGCACCAGCAGCCAAGATTGCGGAGTGTCCTACGAGCAGTACTTC.

The CDR3 here is CASSRLGGRVVETQYF. CDR3 DNA: TGTGCCAGCAGCCGACTCGGCGGGAGGGTGGTGGAGACCCAGTACTTC. This sequence joins TRBV7-2 and TRBJ2-5, with 9 bases fitting TRBD2. The CDR3 has 16 residues. V lost 5 bases and J lost 5; bases outside the gene matches: 12. Germline assignment: CDR1 SGHTA and CDR2 FQGNSA.

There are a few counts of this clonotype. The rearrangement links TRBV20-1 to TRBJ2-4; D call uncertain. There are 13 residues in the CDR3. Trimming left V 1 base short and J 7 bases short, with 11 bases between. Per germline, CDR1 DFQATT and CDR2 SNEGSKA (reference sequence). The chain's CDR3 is CSARVGSENIQYF. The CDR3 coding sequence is TGCAGTGCTAGAGTTGGTTCCGAGAACATTCAGTACTTC.

The CDR3 DNA reads TGTGCCAGCAGCTTAGGACTAGCGGCCATACGAGCCTACGAGCAGTACTTC. This sequence encodes CASSLGLAAIRAYEQYF. This chain joins TRBV7-2 and TRBJ2-7, with 9 bases identical to TRBD2. The CDR3 loop spans 17 amino acids. V lost 1 base and J lost 2; bases outside the gene matches: 9. In germline, CDR1 is SGHTA, CDR2 FQGNSA.

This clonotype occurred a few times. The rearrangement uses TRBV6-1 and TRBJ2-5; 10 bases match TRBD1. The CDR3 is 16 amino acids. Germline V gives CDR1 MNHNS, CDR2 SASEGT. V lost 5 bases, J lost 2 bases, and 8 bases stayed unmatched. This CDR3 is CASSLGTGANQETQYF. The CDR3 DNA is TGTGCCAGCAGTCTCGGGACAGGGGCCAATCAAGAGACCCAGTACTTC.

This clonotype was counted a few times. CDR3 DNA: TGTGCCACTTCGGGCGTGGGCTACTCTGGAAACACCATATATTTT. Translation gives CATSGVGYSGNTIYF. This sequence joins TRBV12-3 or TRBV12-4 and TRBJ1-3; D remains ambiguous. The CDR3 is 15 residues long. V was clipped by 10 bases and J by 0 bases, with 16 bases between them.

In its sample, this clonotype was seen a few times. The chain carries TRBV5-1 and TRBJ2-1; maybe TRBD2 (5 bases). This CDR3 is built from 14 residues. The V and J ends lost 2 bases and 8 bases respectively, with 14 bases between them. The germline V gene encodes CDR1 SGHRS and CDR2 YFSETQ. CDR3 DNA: TGCGCCAGCAGCTTCGTCCGGGGAGAGGATGAGCAGTTCTTC. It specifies CASSFVRGEDEQFF.

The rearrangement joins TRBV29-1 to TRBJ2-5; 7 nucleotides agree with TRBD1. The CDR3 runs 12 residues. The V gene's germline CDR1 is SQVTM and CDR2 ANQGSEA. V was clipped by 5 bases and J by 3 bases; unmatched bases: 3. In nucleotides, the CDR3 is TGCAGCGTTCTTACAGGGGAAGAGACCCAGTACTTC. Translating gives CSVLTGEETQYF.

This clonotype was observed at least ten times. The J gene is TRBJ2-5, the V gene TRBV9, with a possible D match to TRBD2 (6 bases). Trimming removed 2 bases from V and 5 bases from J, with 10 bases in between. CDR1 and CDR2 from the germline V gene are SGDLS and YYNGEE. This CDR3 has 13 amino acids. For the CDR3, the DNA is TGTGCCAGCAGCGTGGGACTTTGGGAGACCCAGTACTTC. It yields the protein CASSVGLWETQYF.

CDR3 residues: CASSYSPGTSPFF. DNA for the CDR3: TGTGCCAGCAGTTACTCCCCCGGGACTAGTCCGTTCTTC. The V and J genes are TRBV6-2 or TRBV6-3 and TRBJ2-1; 8 bases agree with TRBD2. There are 13 residues in the CDR3. Germline V gene lookup returns CDR1 MNHEY and CDR2 SVGEGT. The V gene end was trimmed by 0 bases and the J gene end by 15 bases; junction bases not matched to a gene: 7.

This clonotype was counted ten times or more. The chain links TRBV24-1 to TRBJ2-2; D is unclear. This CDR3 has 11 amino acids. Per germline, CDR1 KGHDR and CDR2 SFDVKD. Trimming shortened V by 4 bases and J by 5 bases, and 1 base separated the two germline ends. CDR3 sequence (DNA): TGTGCCACCAGTGAAACCGGGGAGCTGTTTTTT. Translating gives CATSETGELFF.

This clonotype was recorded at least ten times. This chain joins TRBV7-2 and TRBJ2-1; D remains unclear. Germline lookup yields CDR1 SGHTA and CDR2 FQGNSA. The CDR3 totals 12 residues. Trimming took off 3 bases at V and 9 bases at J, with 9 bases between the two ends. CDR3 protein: CASSLEFGEQFF. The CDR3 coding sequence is TGTGCCAGCAGCTTGGAGTTTGGTGAGCAGTTCTTC.

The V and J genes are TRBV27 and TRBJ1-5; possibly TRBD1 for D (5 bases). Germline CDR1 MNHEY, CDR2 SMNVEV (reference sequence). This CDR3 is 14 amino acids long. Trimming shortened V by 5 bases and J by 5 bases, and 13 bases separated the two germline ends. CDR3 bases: TGTGCCAGCAGTCCAGGGCCTTTATATCAGCCCCAGCATTTT. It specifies CASSPGPLYQPQHF.

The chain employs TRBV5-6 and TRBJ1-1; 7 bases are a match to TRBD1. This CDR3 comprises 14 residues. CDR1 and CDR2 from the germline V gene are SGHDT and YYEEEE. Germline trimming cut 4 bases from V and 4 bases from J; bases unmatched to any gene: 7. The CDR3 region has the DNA TGTGCCAGCAGCCTGGGACAGCAAGTCACTGAAGCTTTCTTT. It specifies CASSLGQQVTEAFF.

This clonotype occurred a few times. CDR3 sequence (DNA): TGCGCCAGCAGGCCTTCCGGGAGCCCAGGGCGCGATGAGCAGTTCTTC. Translated, it gives CASRPSGSPGRDEQFF. The V call is TRBV5-1, the J call TRBJ2-1; maybe TRBD2 (6 bases). Trimming removed 5 bases from V and 8 bases from J, with 23 bases in between. Germline V gene lookup returns CDR1 SGHRS and CDR2 YFSETQ. The CDR3 runs to 16 residues. The variable domain in full, with the rest retrieved from reference TRBV5-1 and TRBJ2-1, is KAGVTQTPRYLIKTRGQQVTLSCSPISGHRSVSWYQQTPGQGLQFLFEYFSETQRNKGNFPGRFSGRQFSNSRSEMNVSTLELGDSALYLCASRPSGSPGRDEQFFGPGTRLTVL.

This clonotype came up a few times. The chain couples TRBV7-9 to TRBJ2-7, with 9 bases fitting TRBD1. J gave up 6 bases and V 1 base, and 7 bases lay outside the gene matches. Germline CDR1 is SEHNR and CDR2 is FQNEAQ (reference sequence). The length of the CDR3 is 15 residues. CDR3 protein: CASSLEDRGFLEQYF. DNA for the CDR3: TGTGCCAGCAGCTTAGAGGACAGGGGATTCCTCGAGCAGTACTTC. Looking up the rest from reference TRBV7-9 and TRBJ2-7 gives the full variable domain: DTGVSQNPRHKITKRGQNVTFRCDPISEHNRLYWYRQTLGQGPEFLTYFQNEAQLEKSRLLSDRFSAERPKGSFSTLEIQRTEQGDSAMYLCASSLEDRGFLEQYFGPGTRLTVT.

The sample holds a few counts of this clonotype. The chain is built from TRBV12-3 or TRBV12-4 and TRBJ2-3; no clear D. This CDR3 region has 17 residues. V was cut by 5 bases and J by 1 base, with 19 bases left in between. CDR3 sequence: CASSLGLLGTGTDTQYF. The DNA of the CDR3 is TGTGCCAGCAGTCTAGGCCTCCTAGGTACGGGCACAGATACGCAGTATTTT.